This T cell receptor (beta chain) was profiled in a study of blood T cell repertoires in COVID-19. About the research overall: The analysed material was cDNA or gDNA that came from T cells, B-cell-depleted T cells, or PBMCs.

In its sample, this clone was seen once. In the source study's methods: For nucleated cells, counts were estimated from reference gene primer amplification. Produced via immunoSEQ multiplex PCR; TCRdb's table is partial and in-frame only. The V and J calls and clone size were taken over from that table, and D and trimming were inferred from the DNA. The table shows some 460,000 clones, with around 89% occurring only once. The sequence came from a woman in her 30s with acute or convalescent COVID-19. The sequencing input was peripheral blood.

DNA for the CDR3: TGTGCCAGCAGCCGAGGTAGGGCGGGGGGGCCCTCCTACGAGCAGTACTTC. Amino acid sequence: CASSRGRAGGPSYEQYF. The gene calls are TRBV3-1 (or the pseudogene TRBV3-2) and TRBJ2-7, with 9 bases lining up with TRBD2. This CDR3 is 17 amino acids long. CDR1 is LGHDT and CDR2 is YNNKEL in the germline V gene (reference sequence). J was trimmed by 0 bases and V by 4 bases; bases with no gene match: 10.